Here is one T cell receptor (beta chain) with its context. The sample comes from a study of T cell responses to AZD1222 COVID-19 vaccine. Sequenced by immunoSEQ multiplex PCR; TCRdb stores in-frame clones only, minus some. The sample includes more than 110,000 clones, 93% seen only once; the top ten take over 7.5%. The sample was peripheral blood, taken on day 0 of AZD1222 vaccination. The TCR sequence derives from an adult in good health.

The CDR3 loop is CASSPRMSSYNEQFF. The CDR3 region has the DNA TGTGCCAGCAGTCCCCGTATGAGCTCCTACAATGAGCAGTTCTTC. This rearrangement joins TRBV6-5 to TRBJ2-1; D is uncertain. The CDR3 totals 15 residues. V lost 5 bases, J lost 0 bases, and 11 bases lay in between. CDR1 is MNHEY, CDR2 SVGAGI, per germline.